The rows below give T cell receptor beta chains drawn from one sample of a study of blood T cell repertoires in COVID-19. The protocol was immunoSEQ multiplex PCR, while the TCRdb copy is restricted to in-frame clones and leaves out a portion. Among about 480,000 clones listed, 88% were seen once. The specimen was PBMCs or T cells enriched from blood (not recorded which). Every receptor here comes from a woman between 40 and 55 years old who had recovered from COVID-19. CDR3s include the opening cysteine and the closing phenylalanine or tryptophan. Each record gives: V gene, D gene, clone size, J gene, CDR3 DNA, CDR3 protein. D genes are given only for firm matches. Clone size is not always given. Where it is, it says once, few, many or a class for expanded clones.

TRBV24-1	NA	NA	TRBJ2-2	TGTGCCACCAGTGATTTGGGTAGCGGCAACACCGGGGAGCTGTTTTTT	CATSDLGSGNTGELFF
TRBV29-1	TRBD2	NA	TRBJ2-3	TGCAGCGAATCTAGCGGGAGTAAGGTCGATACGCAGTATTTT	CSESSGSKVDTQYF
TRBV10-2	TRBD2	NA	TRBJ2-3	TGCGCCAGCAGCTTAGCGGGAAGGGCAGATACGCAGTATTTT	CASSLAGRADTQYF
TRBV18	NA	NA	TRBJ1-5	TGTGCCAGCTCACGCGACAGGTACAATCAGCCCCAGCATTTT	CASSRDRYNQPQHF
TRBV7-2	TRBD1	NA	TRBJ2-3	TGTGCCAGCACCCGGGACAGGGCTAGCACAGATACGCAGTATTTT	CASTRDRASTDTQYF
TRBV14	TRBD1	NA	TRBJ1-1	TGTGCCAGCAGCCAAGATTATATGGACAGGGGAAGTACTGAAGCTTTCTTT	CASSQDYMDRGSTEAFF
TRBV5-4	NA	once	TRBJ2-3	TGTGCCAGCAGCCTTGGCGGCAGGGCGGCAGATACGCAGTATTTT	CASSLGGRAADTQYF
TRBV30	NA	NA	TRBJ2-3	TGTGCCTGGAGAGGCAGGGCCCCGTTTCAACCAGATACGCAGTATTTT	CAWRGRAPFQPDTQYF
TRBV12-3/TRBV12-4	NA	NA	TRBJ1-2	TGTGCCAGCAGCTCCTACAGGGGCTACACCTTC	CASSSYRGYTF
TRBV19	TRBD1	NA	TRBJ2-2	TGTGCCAGTATGGTCGACAGGGTCACCGGGGAGCTGTTTTTT	CASMVDRVTGELFF
TRBV15	NA	NA	TRBJ1-3	TGTGCCACCAGCAGAGGGCAGGGGATCTTTGGAAACACCATATATTTT	CATSRGQGIFGNTIYF
TRBV7-6	NA	NA	TRBJ2-2	TGTGCCAGCAGCTTCACAGGCCTCGGGACCGGGGAGCTGTTTTTT	CASSFTGLGTGELFF
TRBV19	NA	NA	TRBJ2-1	TGTGCCAGTAGTATAGTGCAGGGTAAAGATGAGCAGTTCTTC	CASSIVQGKDEQFF
TRBV7-2	NA	NA	TRBJ2-3	TGTGCCAGCAGCCTCGTGGGAGCAGATACGCAGTATTTT	CASSLVGADTQYF
TRBV6-5	TRBD1	NA	TRBJ1-2	TGTGCCAGCAGTTGGGGACAGCGGGACTATGGCTACACCTTC	CASSWGQRDYGYTF
TRBV7-8	TRBD1	NA	TRBJ1-2	TGTGCCAGCAGCACAGGGACAGGGCTGGTTGGCTATGGCTACACCTTC	CASSTGTGLVGYGYTF
TRBV20-1	TRBD1	NA	TRBJ1-1	TGCAGTGCTAGTTCCAGGACAGGTGAGACTGAAGCTTTCTTT	CSASSRTGETEAFF
TRBV10-1	NA	NA	TRBJ1-2	TGCGCCAGCAGCAACAGCAGGGGTGGCTATGGCTACACCTTC	CASSNSRGGYGYTF
TRBV28	TRBD2	NA	TRBJ2-1	TGTGCCAGCAGTTCTCCCGGGACTAGCGGGAGGGATGAGCAGTTCTTC	CASSSPGTSGRDEQFF
TRBV19	NA	NA	TRBJ2-5	TGTGCCAGTAGTCCGGGGCAAGAGACCCAGTACTTC	CASSPGQETQYF
TRBV5-1	TRBD1	NA	TRBJ2-5	TGCGCCAGCAGCCCGGGACAGGGGCTGGAGACCCAGTACTTC	CASSPGQGLETQYF
TRBV28	TRBD1	NA	TRBJ2-4	TGTGCCAGCAGGGGACAGGGGAAAAACATTCAGTACTTC	CASRGQGKNIQYF
TRBV7-9	NA	NA	TRBJ1-1	TGTGCCAGCAGCTTGCTGAGAACTGAAGCTTTCTTT	CASSLLRTEAFF
TRBV27	NA	NA	TRBJ1-5	TGTGCCAGCAGTTGGGGCCCTAATAATCAGCCCCAGCATTTT	CASSWGPNNQPQHF
TRBV7-9	NA	NA	TRBJ2-7	TGTGCCAGCAGCTTAGGGCAGGGCCCTTTCGAGCAGTACTTC	CASSLGQGPFEQYF
TRBV11-2	NA	NA	TRBJ2-7	TGTGCCAGCAGCTTAGTACCACGGGACGAGCAGTACTTC	CASSLVPRDEQYF